The 18 T cell receptor beta chains below all came from one sample that was sequenced in a study of cytomegalovirus exposure and HLA in healthy donors. Both 60 Vbeta primers and 13 Jbeta primers went into the PCR. Libraries were prepared by immunoSEQ multiplex PCR; TCRdb keeps only in-frame clonotypes and omits some of them. The data contain roughly 150,000 clones, approximately 80% of them singletons. The sample comprised PBMCs. Receptors were obtained from a man aged 30 to 39 in good health and CMV-seropositive.

This clone was seen more than once but under ten times. The rearrangement links TRBV5-4 to TRBJ2-2; the match to TRBD2 covers 8 bases. The J segment lost 5 bases and the V segment lost 4 bases, leaving 10 bases of the junction unmatched. CDR3 length: 16 residues. The germline CDR1 and CDR2 sequences are SGHNT and YYREEE (reference sequence). This CDR3 reads CASSASGGKGTGELFF. The CDR3 DNA follows: TGTGCCAGCAGCGCGAGCGGGGGCAAGGGGACCGGGGAGCTGTTTTTT.

This clone was observed a handful of times. The chain recombines TRBV7-9 with TRBJ2-3; D is unresolved. Germline V gene data show CDR1 as SEHNR and CDR2 as FQNEAQ (reference sequence). The CDR3 has 15 amino acids. The ends were cut back, 6 bases at V and 2 bases at J, with 15 bases in the middle. The CDR3 is CASSPSGSLTDTQYF. The DNA for the CDR3 is TGTGCCAGCAGTCCTTCAGGCTCCCTCACAGATACGCAGTATTTT. The full variable domain, rest sourced from reference TRBV7-9 and TRBJ2-3, is DTGVSQNPRHKITKRGQNVTFRCDPISEHNRLYWYRQTLGQGPEFLTYFQNEAQLEKSRLLSDRFSAERPKGSFSTLEIQRTEQGDSAMYLCASSPSGSLTDTQYFGPGTRLTVL.

The chain uses TRBV7-8 and TRBJ1-2, with D perhaps TRBD1 (6 bases). This CDR3 spans 11 amino acids. V was shortened by 3 bases and J by 8 bases, with 7 bases between the two germline ends. Germline values: CDR1 SGHVS, CDR2 FQNEAQ. CDR3 loop: CASSLGAGYTF. The DNA of the CDR3 is TGTGCCAGCAGCTTGGGGGCGGGCTACACCTTC. The variable domain in full, completed from reference TRBV7-8 and TRBJ1-2, reads GAGVSQSPRYKVAKRGQDVALRCDPISGHVSLFWYQQALGQGPEFLTYFQNEAQLDKSGLPSDRFFAERPEGSVSTLKIQRTQQEDSAVYLCASSLGAGYTFGSGTRLTVV.

This clone has a handful of counts. The chain recombines TRBV28 with TRBJ1-2; D remains ambiguous. This CDR3 comprises 11 residues. V lost 8 bases, J lost 6 bases, and 10 bases lay in between. Germline CDR1 reads MDHEN; CDR2 reads SYDVKM. DNA of the CDR3: TGTGCCAGCCTACAGAAAAATGGCTACACCTTC. Protein: CASLQKNGYTF.

This clone appeared once. The sample carries other DNA sequences with the same CDR3. This chain links TRBV18 with TRBJ2-5, with D possibly being TRBD1 (5 bases). The germline V and J ends were trimmed by 3 bases and 5 bases, with 10 bases remaining between them. In germline, CDR1 is KGHSH, CDR2 LQKENI. The CDR3 is 13 amino acids. In DNA, the CDR3 is TGTGCCAGCTCACCGGGGCAGAAGGAGACCCAGTACTTC. It specifies CASSPGQKETQYF.

This chain connects TRBV6-1 to TRBJ2-7; 9 bases agree with TRBD2. The CDR3 spans 15 residues. The germline V gene has CDR1 MNHNS and CDR2 SASEGT. J gave up 0 bases and V 6 bases, and 6 bases lay outside the gene matches. The CDR3: CASRGLAGGSYEQYF. DNA of the CDR3: TGTGCCAGCAGGGGACTAGCTGGGGGCTCCTACGAGCAGTACTTC.

J is TRBJ1-2 and V is TRBV11-2; tentative D call: TRBD1 (6 bases). Germline V gene data show CDR1 as SGHAT and CDR2 as FQNNGV. The CDR3 loop spans 12 amino acids. V lost 6 bases to trimming and J lost 8 bases, with 13 bases between them. CDR3 bases: TGTGCCAGCAGTTACCAAACAGGGGGCTACACCTTC. This gives the protein CASSYQTGGYTF.

The J gene is TRBJ2-5, the V gene TRBV30; D is possibly TRBD1 (5 bases). Between the trimmed V and J ends, which lost 0 bases and 5 bases, there was a span of 10 bases. This CDR3 has 13 residues. Germline values: CDR1 GTSNPN, CDR2 SVGIG (reference sequence). CDR3 loop: CAWSVFRVETQYF. CDR3 DNA: TGTGCCTGGAGTGTGTTCAGGGTTGAGACCCAGTACTTC. The complete variable domain, with remaining parts taken from reference TRBV30 and TRBJ2-5, reads SQTIHQWPATLVQPVGSPLSLECTVEGTSNPNLYWYRQAAGRGLQLLFYSVGIGQISSEVPQNLSASRPQDRQFILSSKKLLLSDSGFYLCAWSVFRVETQYFGPGTRLLVL.

In the case of this clone: Other DNA variants within this sample encode the same CDR3. The genes are TRBV9 and TRBJ2-1, with no clear D. This CDR3 region has 12 residues. Germline loops: CDR1 SGDLS, CDR2 YYNGEE. V was cut by 0 bases and J by 8 bases, with 6 bases left in between. The CDR3 DNA follows: TGTGCCAGCAGCGTAGGCGGAGATGAGCAGTTCTTC. This encodes CASSVGGDEQFF.

This chain connects TRBV27 to TRBJ1-1; D might be TRBD1 (5 bases). V was shortened by 2 bases and J by 5 bases, with 12 bases between the two germline ends. This CDR3 is built from 14 residues. Germline CDR1 MNHEY, CDR2 SMNVEV (reference sequence). Here the CDR3 reads CASSLSQGWTEAFF. The CDR3 nucleotides are TGTGCCAGCAGTTTAAGTCAGGGTTGGACTGAAGCTTTCTTT.

This chain connects TRBV27 to TRBJ2-7, with 10 nucleotides matching TRBD1. Trimming removed 5 bases from V and 4 bases from J; junction bases left unmatched: 8. The CDR3 is made up of 15 amino acids. Germline CDR1 is MNHEY and CDR2 is SMNVEV (reference sequence). The CDR3 loop reads CASSPYRDRGYEQYF. The CDR3 bases are TGTGCCAGCAGTCCCTACCGGGACAGGGGTTACGAGCAGTACTTC.

The DNA of the CDR3 is TGCAGCGTTGACCAGGGGACCCTCTCCTACAATGAGCAGTTCTTC. As protein: CSVDQGTLSYNEQFF. This chain links TRBV29-1 with TRBJ2-1; D is possibly TRBD1 (6 bases). The length of the CDR3 is 15 residues. Germline lookup yields CDR1 SQVTM and CDR2 ANQGSEA. V lost 3 bases, J lost 0 bases, and 12 bases lay in between.

The V gene is TRBV2, the J gene TRBJ2-7, with D possibly matching TRBD2 (6 bases). Germline V lookup: CDR1 SNHLY, CDR2 FYNNEI. The CDR3 spans 15 residues. Between the trimmed V and J ends, which lost 2 bases and 5 bases, there was a span of 16 bases. CDR3 in DNA: TGTGCCAGCAGTGAAAGGGGACTTGGGCCTCACGAGCAGTACTTC. Its protein product is CASSERGLGPHEQYF.

V is TRBV5-1 and J is TRBJ1-4, with D possibly TRBD1 on 6 matching bases. V lost 2 bases, J lost 3 bases, and 8 bases lay in between. The CDR3 loop spans 14 amino acids. The germline V gene encodes CDR1 SGHRS and CDR2 YFSETQ. CDR3 protein: CASSLGGPNEKLFF. The CDR3 DNA sequence: TGCGCCAGCAGCTTAGGGGGTCCTAATGAAAAACTGTTTTTT.

The J gene is TRBJ1-4, the V gene TRBV4-1; a possible D gene is TRBD1 (6 bases). This CDR3 spans 17 amino acids. Looked up from germline, CDR1 is MGHRA and CDR2 is YSYEKL. V lost 0 bases and J lost 4, with 15 bases in between. The CDR3 is CASSQDPRGRGNEKLFF. The CDR3 bases are TGCGCCAGCAGCCAAGATCCTCGGGGCAGGGGTAATGAAAAACTGTTTTTT.

This chain joins TRBV6-6 and TRBJ2-3, with 7 bases identical to TRBD2. Germline CDR1 reads MNHNY; CDR2 reads SVGAGI (reference sequence). The V segment lost 5 bases and the J segment 2 bases; nucleotides outside the gene matches: 7. This CDR3 spans 15 amino acids. CDR3 nucleotide sequence: TGTGCCAGCAGTCCTAGCGGTGGGTACACAGATACGCAGTATTTT. Translating gives CASSPSGGYTDTQYF.

V and J are TRBV5-1 and TRBJ2-2; 8 nucleotides align to TRBD1. Germline V gene lookup returns CDR1 SGHRS and CDR2 YFSETQ. Trimming at V came to 3 bases and at J to 1 base, leaving 17 bases not matched to a gene. The CDR3 loop spans 20 amino acids. The CDR3 DNA reads as TGCGCCAGCAGCTCGCGAGCAATCATTATACAGGGGGGGAACACCGGGGAGCTGTTTTTT. Protein: CASSSRAIIIQGGNTGELFF.

The rearrangement uses TRBV19 and TRBJ2-1; D gene unclear. CDR1 LNHDA and CDR2 SQIVND come from the germline V gene (reference sequence). The germline V and J ends were trimmed by 2 bases and 3 bases, with 5 bases remaining between them. The CDR3 consists of 13 residues. CDR3 residues: CASSISSYNEQFF. In DNA form, the CDR3 reads TGTGCCAGTAGTATATCCAGCTACAATGAGCAGTTCTTC.